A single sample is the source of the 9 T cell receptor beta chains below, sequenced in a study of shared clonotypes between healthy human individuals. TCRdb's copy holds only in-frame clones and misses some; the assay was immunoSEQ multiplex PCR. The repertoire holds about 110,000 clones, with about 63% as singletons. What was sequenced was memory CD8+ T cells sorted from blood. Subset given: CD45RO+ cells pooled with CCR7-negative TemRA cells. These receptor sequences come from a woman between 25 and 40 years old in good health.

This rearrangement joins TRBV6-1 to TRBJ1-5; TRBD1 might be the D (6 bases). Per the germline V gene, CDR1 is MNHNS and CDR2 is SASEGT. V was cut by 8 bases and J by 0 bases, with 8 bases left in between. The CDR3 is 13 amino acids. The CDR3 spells CASQGYSNQPQHF. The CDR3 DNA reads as TGTGCCAGCCAGGGGTATAGCAATCAGCCCCAGCATTTT.

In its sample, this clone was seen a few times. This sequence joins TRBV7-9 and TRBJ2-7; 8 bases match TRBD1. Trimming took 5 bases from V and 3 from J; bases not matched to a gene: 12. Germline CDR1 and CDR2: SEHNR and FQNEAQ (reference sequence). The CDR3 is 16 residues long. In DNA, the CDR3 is TGTGCCAGCAGCCAAGATCCTGGACAGGGATTCTACGAGCAGTACTTC. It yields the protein CASSQDPGQGFYEQYF.

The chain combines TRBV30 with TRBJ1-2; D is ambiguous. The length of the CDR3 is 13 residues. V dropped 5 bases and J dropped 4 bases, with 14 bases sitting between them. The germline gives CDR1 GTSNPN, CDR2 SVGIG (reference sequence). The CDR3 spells CAWGQYHFYGYTF. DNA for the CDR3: TGTGCCTGGGGCCAATACCACTTCTATGGCTACACCTTC.

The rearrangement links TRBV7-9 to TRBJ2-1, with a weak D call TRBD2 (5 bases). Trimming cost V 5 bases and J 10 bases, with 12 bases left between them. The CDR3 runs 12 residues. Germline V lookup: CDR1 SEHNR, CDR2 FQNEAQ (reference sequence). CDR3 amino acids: CASSPTSLEQFF. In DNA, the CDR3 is TGTGCCAGCAGCCCCACTAGTCTGGAGCAGTTCTTC.

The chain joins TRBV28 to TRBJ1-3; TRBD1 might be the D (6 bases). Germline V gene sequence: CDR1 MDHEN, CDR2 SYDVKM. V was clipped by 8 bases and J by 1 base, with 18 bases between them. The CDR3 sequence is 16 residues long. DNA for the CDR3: TGTGCCAGCGGGCAATACAGGGCCCGATCTGGAAACACCATATATTTT. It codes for CASGQYRARSGNTIYF.

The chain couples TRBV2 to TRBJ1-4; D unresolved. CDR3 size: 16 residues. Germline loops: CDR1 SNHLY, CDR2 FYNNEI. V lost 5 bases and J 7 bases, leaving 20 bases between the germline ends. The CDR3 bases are TGTGCCAGCAGTCAGCCCCCGGTAGTCGGGGTTGAAAAACTGTTTTTT. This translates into CASSQPPVVGVEKLFF.

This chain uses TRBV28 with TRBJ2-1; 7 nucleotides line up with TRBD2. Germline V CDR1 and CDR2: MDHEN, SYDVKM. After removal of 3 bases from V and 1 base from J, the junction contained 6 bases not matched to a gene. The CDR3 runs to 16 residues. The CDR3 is CASSFGPSGSYNEQFF. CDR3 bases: TGTGCCAGCAGTTTTGGCCCTAGCGGTTCCTACAATGAGCAGTTCTTC.

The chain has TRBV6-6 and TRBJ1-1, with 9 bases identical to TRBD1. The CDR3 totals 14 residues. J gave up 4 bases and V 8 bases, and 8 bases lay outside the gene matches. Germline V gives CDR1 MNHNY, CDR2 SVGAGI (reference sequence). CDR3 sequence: CASRDRVDVTEAFF. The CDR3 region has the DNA TGTGCCAGCCGGGACAGGGTAGATGTCACTGAAGCTTTCTTT.

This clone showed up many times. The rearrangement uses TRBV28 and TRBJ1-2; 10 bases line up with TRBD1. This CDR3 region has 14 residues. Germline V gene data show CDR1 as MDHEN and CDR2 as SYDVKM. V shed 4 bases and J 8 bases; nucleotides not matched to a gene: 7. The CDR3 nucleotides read TGTGCCAGCAGTTCGGGACAGGGGTTGGACGGCTACACCTTC. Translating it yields CASSSGQGLDGYTF.